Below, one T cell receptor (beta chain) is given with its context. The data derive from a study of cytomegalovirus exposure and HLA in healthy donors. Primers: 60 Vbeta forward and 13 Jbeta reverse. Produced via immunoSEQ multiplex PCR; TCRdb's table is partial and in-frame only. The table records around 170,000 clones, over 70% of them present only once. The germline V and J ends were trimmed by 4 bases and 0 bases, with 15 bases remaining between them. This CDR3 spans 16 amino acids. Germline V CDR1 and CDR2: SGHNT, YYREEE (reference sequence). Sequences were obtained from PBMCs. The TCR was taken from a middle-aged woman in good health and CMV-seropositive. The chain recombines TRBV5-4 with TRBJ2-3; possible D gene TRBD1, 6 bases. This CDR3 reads CASSRVGAASTDTQYF. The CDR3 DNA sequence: TGTGCCAGCAGCCGGGTGGGGGCCGCTAGCACAGATACGCAGTATTTT.